One T cell receptor (beta chain) is described in this entry. This clone was seen more than once but under ten times. It has no known antigen specificity. Base-call qualities are not available, and no considerably larger clone is one nucleotide away. TCR CDR3 regions were amplified from genomic DNA by multiplex PCR using the deep immunoSEQ assay. For each cell subset, the extracted genomic DNA was distributed evenly across all wells of several immunoSEQ 96-well plates, and each plate served as one replicate. For sorted subsets, approximately 190 ng of genomic DNA, equivalent to around 29,000 T cell genomes, went into each replicate PCR. Purified libraries were measured with a Qubit 3.0 fluorometer, size-checked on a Bioanalyzer 2100, and measured again with the KAPA Library Quantification kit. Every immunoSEQ 96-well plate was sequenced on a dedicated single-read 150-cycle Illumina NextSeq 550 flow cell. On the study's bioinformatics: Because the immunoSEQ output included only junctional sequences and no quality scores, the filtering could not be the same as the filtering used for full-length reads. Sequences were annotated with PyIR, a Python wrapper for IgBLAST v1.9, and V/J genes and CDR3 were assigned using IMGT germline references. Reads with weak V/J assignments (E-value above 1e-6), missing CDR3, stop codons, out-of-frame junctions, or ambiguous translated residues were removed. A V3J clonotype was defined by an identical inferred V gene, J gene, and CDR3 amino acid sequence. Percentage overlap between repertoires was computed as shared unique clonotypes divided by the size of the smaller repertoire. Three approaches were used to assess repertoire richness: RTK rarefaction, the Chao1 estimator, and Recon v2.1 estimates of unobserved clonotypes. Generation probabilities were computed with OLGA for all TCRbeta clonotypes obtained by the gDNA method from several donors. Drawn from immuneACCESS, this table holds only the in-frame rearrangements with V and J called that TCRdb kept. Clones are partly lost; checked studies trace under half to an unresolved V gene and leave the rest unexplained. That table gives V, J and clone size, and the DNA gave D and trimming. In all, the sample holds about 960,000 clones, and 76% of those were seen once. The ten largest account for nearly 1.5% of the sample.

This specimen belongs to a study of shared clonotypes between healthy human individuals (dated by TCRdb to the early 2020s). Regarding the complete study: The cohort included three men and a couple of women between 18 and 49 years of age. Between about 0.85 and 9.5 billion PBMCs per donor were obtained by leukapheresis. The study deeply sequenced blood TCR repertoires of about 5 healthy adults to estimate repertoire size and the extent of clonotype sharing between individuals. For each donor, CD4 naive and CD4 memory were each run on three plates, CD8 naive on two plates, and CD8 memory on one plate. Different laboratories and diverse techniques were used to prepare libraries and sequence TCR repertoires, to increase sequencing depth and limit assay-specific biases. Results and caveats for the whole study, not just this receptor: Because the study included a small number of donors, the genetic and exposure-history diversity represented was limited. Around 5% of naive CD4, 3.5% of naive CD8, approximately 2.2% of memory CD4, and around 0.42% of memory CD8 clonotypes were shared across a few donors. Larger estimated clonotype richness was generally found for naive subsets than for memory subsets. Pairwise subsampling indicated that sequencing depth was expected to affect the degree of clonotype sharing among donors. Even with the large sequencing depth, rarefaction of the sorted-subset datasets indicated that sequencing was incomplete. Only blood was sampled, and tissue TCR repertoires likely differ from those in blood. Compared with non-shared clonotypes, clonotypes shared by all four sorted-subset donors had higher generation probabilities.

Healthy HIV-negative adults with no recently reported acute infections or vaccinations were included as donors. Only Caucasian adults living in Nashville, Tennessee, USA were represented among the donors. CD4+ T cells were enriched by magnetic negative selection; naive cells were then positively selected on CD45RA, and the negative fraction formed the memory subset. Blood was collected by leukapheresis, and PBMCs were isolated by Ficoll-Histopaque density gradient centrifugation and then cryopreserved in liquid nitrogen vapor phase. Analytical flow cytometry was used to check the purity and quantity of each magnetically sorted T cell population. Genomic DNA was isolated from every sorted fraction and measured by UV absorbance on a Nanodrop 2000c. The germline V gene provides CDR1 MGHRA and CDR2 YSYEKL. The cysteine opens and the phenylalanine closes a CDR3 of 16 amino acids. Only the CDR3 DNA is retained, 48 bases long and in frame from the first base. Relative to germline, V is missing 1 base and J is missing 3 bases, with 4 bases of the junction outside any gene match.

The sequence came from a man between 18 and 35 years old in good health. Rearrangement joined TRBV4-1 to TRBJ1-5; TRBD1 matches 9 bases in the middle. The sample taken for sequencing was memory CD4+ T cells sorted from blood. The sample's cell subset or site, from its label and the paper: CD45RA-negative fraction. The nucleotides are TGCGCCAGCAGCCAAGTGGGACAGGGCGTCAATCAGCCCCAGCATTTT. Its coded protein is CASSQVGQGVNQPQHF.